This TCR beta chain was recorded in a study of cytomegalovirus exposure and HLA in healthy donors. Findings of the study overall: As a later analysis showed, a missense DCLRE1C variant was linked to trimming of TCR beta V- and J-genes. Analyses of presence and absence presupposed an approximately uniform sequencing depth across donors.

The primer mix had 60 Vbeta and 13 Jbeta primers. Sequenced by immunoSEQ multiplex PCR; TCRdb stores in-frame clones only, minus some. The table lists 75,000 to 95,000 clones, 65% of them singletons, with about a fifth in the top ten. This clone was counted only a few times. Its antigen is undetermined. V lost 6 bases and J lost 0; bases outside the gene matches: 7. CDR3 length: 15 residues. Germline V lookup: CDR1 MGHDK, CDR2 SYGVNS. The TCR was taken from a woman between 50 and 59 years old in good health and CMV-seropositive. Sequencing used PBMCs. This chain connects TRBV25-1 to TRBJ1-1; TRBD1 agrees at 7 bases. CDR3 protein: CASRPGQVVNTEAFF. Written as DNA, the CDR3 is TGTGCCAGCAGACCCGGACAGGTGGTGAACACTGAAGCTTTCTTT.